Each of the 20 T cell receptor beta chains below was sequenced from the same sample in a study of technical replicates of blood from several donors. The method was immunoSEQ multiplex PCR; TCRdb's version includes in-frame clones alone and lacks a portion of them. The sample contains under 85,000 clones, just under 95% of which appear only once. Input material: T cells isolated from PBMCs. Receptor source: a human donor in good health.

The J gene is TRBJ2-7, the V gene TRBV7-6, with TRBD2 as a possible D gene (6 bases). V was pared by 1 base and J by 7 bases, with 11 bases between. This CDR3 comprises 13 residues. Germline CDR1 is SGHVS and CDR2 is FNYEAQ. The CDR3 DNA sequence: TGTGCCAGCAGCTTAGGGAGGGACCGGGAGCAGTACTTC. Protein: CASSLGRDREQYF.

The rearrangement uses TRBV5-4 and TRBJ1-3; D ambiguous. The CDR3 runs 15 residues. Germline lookup yields CDR1 SGHNT and CDR2 YYREEE (reference sequence). The germline V and J ends were trimmed by 2 bases and 0 bases, with 9 bases remaining between them. Here the CDR3 DNA reads TGTGCCAGCAGCTTTGGGCCCAGCTCTGGAAACACCATATATTTT. Protein product: CASSFGPSSGNTIYF.

This clone has a handful of counts. The V gene is TRBV7-9, the J gene TRBJ2-2; no clear D. CDR3 length: 10 residues. The germline V and J ends were trimmed by 5 bases and 7 bases, with 2 bases remaining between them. CDR1 and CDR2 (germline): SEHNR, FQNEAQ (reference sequence). In DNA, the CDR3 is TGTGCCAGCAGCCTCGGGGAGCTGTTTTTT. Its translation: CASSLGELFF.

This clone was seen only a few times. The chain uses TRBV2 and TRBJ1-2, with D hard to call. V lost 7 bases to trimming and J lost 4 bases, with 13 bases between them. Germline V CDR1 and CDR2: SNHLY, FYNNEI. The CDR3 has 13 amino acids. The CDR3 reads CASIPGMVYGYTF. The CDR3 nucleotides read TGTGCCAGCATACCGGGGATGGTCTATGGCTACACCTTC.

The rearrangement joins TRBV29-1 to TRBJ2-1; 10 bases are a match to TRBD2. The V and J ends lost 2 bases and 5 bases, in that order; junction bases with no gene match: 12. There are 17 residues in the CDR3. Per the germline V gene, CDR1 is SQVTM and CDR2 is ANQGSEA. The DNA for the CDR3 is TGCAGCGTTGAACTAGCGGGAGTTTTCTACAACAACAATGAGCAGTTCTTC. Protein product: CSVELAGVFYNNNEQFF.

The CDR3 here is CASSPTGGYGYTF. DNA of the CDR3: TGTGCCAGCTCACCGACAGGGGGCTATGGCTACACCTTC. The rearrangement joins TRBV18 to TRBJ1-2, with TRBD1 matching 9 bases. This CDR3 has 13 amino acids. Germline V gene sequence: CDR1 KGHSH, CDR2 LQKENI. V gave up 3 bases and J gave up 4 bases; unmatched junction bases: 0.

The V call is TRBV4-2, the J call TRBJ1-1; D unresolved. The CDR3 totals 15 residues. The V and J ends lost 0 bases and 1 base respectively, with 9 bases between them. Looked up from germline, CDR1 is LGHNA and CDR2 is YNFKEQ. CDR3 DNA: TGTGCCAGCAGCCAAGATGAGGGAAGGAACACTGAAGCTTTCTTT. Translating gives CASSQDEGRNTEAFF.

The chain carries TRBV29-1 and TRBJ1-5; perhaps TRBD1 as D (6 bases). V was clipped by 4 bases and J by 6 bases, with 13 bases between them. The germline V gene has CDR1 SQVTM and CDR2 ANQGSEA. This CDR3 spans 13 amino acids. The CDR3 is CSVGGQGAQPQHF. In DNA, the CDR3 is TGCAGCGTTGGGGGGCAGGGAGCTCAGCCCCAGCATTTT.

V is TRBV6-5 and J is TRBJ2-7, with 10 positions matching TRBD2. CDR3 length: 15 residues. With 6 bases clipped from V and 5 bases from J, the junction kept 10 bases outside the gene matches. The germline CDR1 and CDR2 sequences are MNHEY and SVGAGI. The CDR3 protein is CASSPPGTSVNEQYF. CDR3 DNA: TGTGCCAGCAGCCCCCCAGGGACTAGCGTCAACGAGCAGTACTTC.

This chain joins TRBV4-1 and TRBJ2-1, with TRBD2 matching over 12 bases. The CDR3 is made up of 17 amino acids. Germline V gene lookup returns CDR1 MGHRA and CDR2 YSYEKL. V shed 2 bases and J 7 bases; nucleotides not matched to a gene: 9. CDR3 sequence (DNA): TGCGCCAGCAGCCAAACGCGGACTAGCGGGATGAGGAATGAGCAGTTCTTC. The encoded protein is CASSQTRTSGMRNEQFF.

The rearrangement links TRBV2 to TRBJ2-5; weak D call: TRBD1 (6 bases). The V gene's germline CDR1 is SNHLY and CDR2 FYNNEI. This CDR3 comprises 13 residues. The ends were cut back, 4 bases at V and 5 bases at J, with 11 bases in the middle. Written as DNA, the CDR3 is TGTGCCAGCAGTGGGGGGCCTGGGGAGACCCAGTACTTC. Its translation: CASSGGPGETQYF. Using reference TRBV2 and TRBJ2-5 for the parts outside the CDR3, the full variable domain is EPEVTQTPSHQVTQMGQEVILRCVPISNHLYFYWYRQILGQKVEFLVSFYNNEISEKSEIFDDQFSVERPDGSNFTLKIRSTKLEDSAMYFCASSGGPGETQYFGPGTRLLVL.

The V call is TRBV6-5, the J call TRBJ1-2; D is unresolved. The germline CDR1 and CDR2 sequences are MNHEY and SVGAGI. The CDR3 is made up of 14 amino acids. With 4 bases removed from V and 3 bases from J, the gap between germline ends came to 12 bases. The CDR3 loop is CASSLGSLDYGYTF. CDR3 in DNA: TGTGCCAGCAGTTTAGGCAGCCTAGACTATGGCTACACCTTC.

The chain carries TRBV27 and TRBJ2-3; TRBD2 matches 11 bases. After removal of 6 bases from V and 6 bases from J, the junction contained 8 bases not matched to a gene. The CDR3 runs 15 residues. The germline V gene has CDR1 MNHEY and CDR2 SMNVEV (reference sequence). Here the CDR3 reads CASSLIAGGGDTQYF. CDR3 DNA: TGTGCCAGCAGCCTGATAGCGGGAGGGGGGGATACGCAGTATTTT.

This chain joins TRBV6-6 and TRBJ2-1; possible D gene TRBD2, 5 bases. The CDR3 covers 15 residues. Germline values: CDR1 MNHNY, CDR2 SVGAGI (reference sequence). The V end lost 4 bases, the J end lost 9 bases, and 19 bases lay between the germline ends. The DNA for the CDR3 is TGTGCCAGCAGTTCTGAGGGTAAATCGGTGGGTGAGCAGTTCTTC. Its protein is CASSSEGKSVGEQFF.

The V gene is TRBV11-2, the J gene TRBJ2-7, with D hard to call. The germline V gene has CDR1 SGHAT and CDR2 FQNNGV. V lost 2 bases, J lost 3 bases, and 8 bases lay in between. This CDR3 is 13 amino acids long. The chain's CDR3 is CASSLSSIYEQYF. CDR3 in DNA: TGTGCCAGCAGCTTAAGTAGCATCTACGAGCAGTACTTC. Full variable domain (outside the CDR3, taken from reference TRBV11-2 and TRBJ2-7): EAGVAQSPRYKIIEKRQSVAFWCNPISGHATLYWYQQILGQGPKLLIQFQNNGVVDDSQLPKDRFSAERLKGVDSTLKIQPAKLEDSAVYLCASSLSSIYEQYFGPGTRLTVT.

The genes are TRBV5-1 and TRBJ2-1; 9 bases line up with TRBD1. Germline V gene lookup returns CDR1 SGHRS and CDR2 YFSETQ. The CDR3 is 14 amino acids. J lost 8 bases, V lost 0 bases, and 3 bases had no gene match. Written as DNA, the CDR3 is TGCGCCAGCAGCTTGGGGGACAGGGCTCATGAGCAGTTCTTC. This gives the protein CASSLGDRAHEQFF. The complete variable domain, with remaining parts taken from reference TRBV5-1 and TRBJ2-1, reads KAGVTQTPRYLIKTRGQQVTLSCSPISGHRSVSWYQQTPGQGLQFLFEYFSETQRNKGNFPGRFSGRQFSNSRSEMNVSTLELGDSALYLCASSLGDRAHEQFFGPGTRLTVL.

The chain is built from TRBV7-9 and TRBJ2-2; the D gene is possibly TRBD2 (5 bases). With 1 base removed from V and 6 bases from J, the gap between germline ends came to 12 bases. The CDR3 is 15 amino acids. Per the germline V gene, CDR1 is SEHNR and CDR2 is FQNEAQ (reference sequence). The CDR3 here is CASSLEYRGAGELFF. The CDR3 DNA follows: TGTGCCAGCAGCTTAGAATACCGGGGAGCCGGGGAGCTGTTTTTT.

The chain employs TRBV30 and TRBJ2-5; D is possibly TRBD2 (5 bases). CDR3 size: 13 residues. Germline CDR1 reads GTSNPN; CDR2 reads SVGIG (reference sequence). Trimming removed 5 bases from V and 7 bases from J, with 17 bases in between. CDR3 nucleotide sequence: TGTGCCTGGCAAGGACGTAGGGCGGGGACCCAGTACTTC. Translation gives CAWQGRRAGTQYF.

The chain couples TRBV2 to TRBJ2-2; 8 bases map to TRBD1. CDR3 length equals 13 residues. J lost 6 bases, V lost 6 bases, and 3 bases had no gene match. The V gene's germline CDR1 is SNHLY and CDR2 FYNNEI. In DNA, the CDR3 is TGTGCCAGCAGGGGACAGGAGGCCGGGGAGCTGTTTTTT. This sequence encodes CASRGQEAGELFF.

V is TRBV19 and J is TRBJ2-4, with a possible D match to TRBD2 (6 bases). This CDR3 comprises 15 residues. The germline CDR1 and CDR2 sequences are LNHDA and SQIVND (reference sequence). The V end lost 10 bases, the J end lost 1 base, and 17 bases lay between the germline ends. The CDR3 loop is CATRGGRFAKNIQYF. For the CDR3, the DNA is TGTGCCACCCGGGGAGGACGTTTTGCCAAAAACATTCAGTACTTC.